The 25 T cell receptor beta chains reported below all come from one sample, sequenced in a study of CD8 T cells in ankylosing spondylitis. TCRdb re-called the 5' RACE reads through MiXCR, storing one row per CDR3 protein. The data hold around 250,000 distinct CDR3 sequences, with about 18% observed a single time. The sequencing input was blood, either unsorted or a sorted T cell fraction (not recorded which). Receptor source: a male donor with ankylosing spondylitis or in good health (not recorded which).

The chain couples TRBV20-1 to TRBJ2-6; 10 positions agree with TRBD1. The CDR3 has 17 amino acids. After removal of 0 bases from V and 0 bases from J, the junction contained 2 bases not matched to a gene. Germline CDR1 is DFQATT and CDR2 is SNEGSKA (reference sequence). CDR3 nucleotides: TGCAGTGCTAGAGATCGGACAGGGGGCTCTGGGGCCAACGTCCTGACTTTC. Translating it yields CSARDRTGGSGANVLTF.

The table lists this clonotype with a few counts. This chain links TRBV2 with TRBJ2-1, with 9 bases fitting TRBD2. CDR3 length: 16 residues. J was trimmed by 4 bases and V by 3 bases; bases with no gene match: 7. Germline assignment: CDR1 SNHLY and CDR2 FYNNEI. The CDR3 is CASSDLAGREYNEQFF. The CDR3, as DNA: TGTGCCAGCAGTGATCTAGCGGGACGAGAATACAATGAGCAGTTCTTC. The whole variable domain, remainder taken from reference TRBV2 and TRBJ2-1, is EPEVTQTPSHQVTQMGQEVILRCVPISNHLYFYWYRQILGQKVEFLVSFYNNEISEKSEIFDDQFSVERPDGSNFTLKIRSTKLEDSAMYFCASSDLAGREYNEQFFGPGTRLTVL.

V gene TRBV2 combines with J gene TRBJ2-5; 7 bases map to TRBD1. The V and J ends lost 7 bases and 2 bases, in that order; junction bases with no gene match: 7. CDR1 is SNHLY, CDR2 FYNNEI, per germline. The length of the CDR3 is 14 residues. CDR3: CASMVGQLQETQYF. Here the CDR3 DNA reads TGTGCCAGCATGGTGGGACAGCTACAAGAGACCCAGTACTTC.

This clonotype was observed a handful of times. The chain uses TRBV6-5 and TRBJ2-3; D is perhaps TRBD2 (7 bases). There are 16 residues in the CDR3. Germline assignment: CDR1 MNHEY and CDR2 SVGAGI. Trimming left V 1 base short and J 0 bases short, with 11 bases between. The chain's CDR3 is CASSYFGGLSTDTQYF. CDR3 coding DNA: TGTGCCAGCAGTTACTTCGGGGGGCTTAGCACAGATACGCAGTATTTT.

This clonotype occurred a few times. CDR3 sequence: CASSHNSPGQGAADTDTQYF. The CDR3, as DNA: TGCGCCAGCAGCCACAATTCTCCGGGACAGGGGGCTGCTGACACAGATACGCAGTATTTT. The V and J genes are TRBV4-3 and TRBJ2-3; 12 positions match TRBD1. V gave up 3 bases and J gave up 2 bases; unmatched junction bases: 15. The CDR3 is 20 amino acids. The V gene's germline CDR1 is LGHNA and CDR2 YSLEER.

This clonotype has at least ten counts. V and J are TRBV7-2 and TRBJ2-7; 7 bases agree with TRBD2. V gave up 2 bases and J gave up 3 bases; unmatched junction bases: 7. Looked up from germline, CDR1 is SGHTA and CDR2 is FQGNSA. CDR3 length: 15 residues. The DNA for the CDR3 is TGTGCCAGCAGCTTACAGCGGGACCGACACTACGAGCAGTACTTC. It translates to CASSLQRDRHYEQYF.

This clonotype was observed a few times. The chain couples TRBV12-3 or TRBV12-4 to TRBJ1-1; D is unclear. The V and J ends lost 3 bases and 3 bases respectively, with 8 bases between them. This CDR3 has 13 residues. CDR3 loop: CASSFVGYTEAFF. The CDR3 bases are TGTGCCAGCAGTTTTGTTGGGTACACTGAAGCTTTCTTT.

This clonotype showed up just a few times. This chain joins TRBV6-2 or TRBV6-3 and TRBJ2-4; 8 nucleotides line up with TRBD1. The CDR3 has 15 residues. Germline CDR1 is MNHEY and CDR2 is SVGEGT. The V gene end was trimmed by 4 bases and the J gene end by 2 bases; junction bases not matched to a gene: 4. The CDR3 loop is CASSSRTGPKNIQYF. Here the CDR3 DNA reads TGTGCCAGCAGTTCGCGGACAGGGCCCAAAAACATTCAGTACTTC.

This clonotype was counted a few times. This chain links TRBV6-1 with TRBJ2-1, with 9 bases that match TRBD1. CDR1 and CDR2 from the germline V gene are MNHNS and SASEGT. With 6 bases clipped from V and 2 bases from J, the junction kept 5 bases outside the gene matches. The CDR3 consists of 15 residues. The CDR3 sequence is CASSRGQGTYNEQFF. DNA of the CDR3: TGTGCCAGCAGCCGGGGACAGGGCACCTACAATGAGCAGTTCTTC.

This clonotype was seen a handful of times. The chain carries TRBV12-3 or TRBV12-4 and TRBJ2-3, with 9 bases that match TRBD2. The V gene end was trimmed by 4 bases and the J gene end by 6 bases; junction bases not matched to a gene: 14. This CDR3 has 17 residues. The CDR3 here is CASSSSSGSPWVDTQYF. Written as DNA, the CDR3 is TGTGCCAGCAGTTCAAGTAGCGGGAGTCCCTGGGTGGATACGCAGTATTTT.

This clonotype was seen a handful of times. The rearrangement uses TRBV5-1 and TRBJ2-2; TRBD2 matches at 7 bases. Germline CDR1 SGHRS, CDR2 YFSETQ. V was pared by 5 bases and J by 3 bases, with 7 bases of the junction left unmatched. CDR3 length equals 15 residues. The CDR3 DNA sequence: TGCGCCAGCAGATCCATGGGGAGGGACACCGGGGAGCTGTTTTTT. The encoded protein is CASRSMGRDTGELFF.

Points on this clonotype: A read error is possible here, since a much larger clone lies one base away. The gene calls are TRBV29-1 and TRBJ1-2; tentatively, D is TRBD1 (5 bases). CDR1 SQVTM and CDR2 ANQGSEA come from the germline V gene. The CDR3 totals 16 residues. This CDR3 reads CSVEGSGSKLNYGYPF. In DNA form, the CDR3 reads TGCAGCGTTGAAGGGTCAGGGTCCAAACTTAACTATGGCTACCCCTTC.

This chain joins TRBV5-6 and TRBJ2-7; a weak D match, TRBD2 (5 bases). This CDR3 comprises 13 residues. Germline V lookup: CDR1 SGHDT, CDR2 YYEEEE. Trimming removed 4 bases at V and 5 bases at J, with 13 bases between. The CDR3 spells CASSLSRGHEQYF. Here the CDR3 DNA reads TGTGCCAGCAGCCTCTCCCGCGGGCACGAGCAGTACTTC.

The CDR3 bases are TGTGCCATCAGTGAGTCTGGGACTAGCGGGGCCCCCTCCTACGAGCAGTACTTC. This translates into CAISESGTSGAPSYEQYF. The chain combines TRBV10-3 with TRBJ2-7, with TRBD2 identical over 13 bases. The ends lost 0 bases at V and 0 bases at J; junction bases unmatched: 5. Germline V gene lookup returns CDR1 ENHRY and CDR2 SYGVKD. The CDR3 has 18 residues.

This clonotype was counted between two and nine times. The chain combines TRBV9 with TRBJ2-5; D is possibly TRBD2 (6 bases). The V gene's germline CDR1 is SGDLS and CDR2 YYNGEE. The CDR3 covers 15 residues. Trimming pared 4 bases from V and 2 bases from J, leaving 15 bases between. The CDR3 loop reads CASSPRRAGQETQYF. The CDR3 nucleotides are TGTGCCAGCAGCCCTCGAAGGGCGGGACAAGAGACCCAGTACTTC.

This clonotype came up a few times. Written as DNA, the CDR3 is TGTGCCAGCAGCGTAGCCCCTATGGCGGGAGGGCCATACAATGAGCAGTTCTTC. Its protein product is CASSVAPMAGGPYNEQFF. The chain links TRBV9 to TRBJ2-1; 9 nucleotides line up with TRBD2. The germline V gene has CDR1 SGDLS and CDR2 YYNGEE. The CDR3 extends over 18 amino acids. Trimming took 0 bases from V and 4 from J; bases not matched to a gene: 11.

The genes are TRBV6-5 and TRBJ2-7; TRBD2 matches at 7 bases. This CDR3 is built from 16 residues. Trimming at V came to 4 bases and at J to 2 bases, leaving 11 bases not matched to a gene. Germline CDR1 MNHEY, CDR2 SVGAGI. The CDR3 loop reads CASSLGTSGLAYEQYF. Here the CDR3 DNA reads TGTGCCAGCAGTTTGGGGACTTCAGGACTAGCCTACGAGCAGTACTTC.

The chain has TRBV7-2 and TRBJ1-6, with no clear D. Trimming cost V 1 base and J 4 bases, with 5 bases left between them. CDR3 length equals 14 residues. Per the germline V gene, CDR1 is SGHTA and CDR2 is FQGNSA. CDR3 nucleotides: TGTGCCAGCAGCTTAGGGGGTTATAATTCACCCCTCCACTTT. Translation gives CASSLGGYNSPLHF.

This chain joins TRBV5-1 and TRBJ2-1; TRBD2 is a possible D gene (6 bases). This CDR3 has 15 amino acids. Trimming shortened V by 4 bases and J by 6 bases, and 17 bases separated the two germline ends. Germline assignment: CDR1 SGHRS and CDR2 YFSETQ. CDR3 sequence: CASSQPWDSVNEQFF. The CDR3, as DNA: TGCGCCAGCAGCCAACCCTGGGACTCCGTCAATGAGCAGTTCTTC.

This clonotype has more than one count but fewer than ten. CDR3 sequence: CASRAGKAEAFF. The CDR3 DNA sequence: TGTGCCAGCAGGGCAGGGAAGGCTGAAGCTTTCTTT. The chain recombines TRBV5-6 with TRBJ1-1, with a possible D match to TRBD1 (5 bases). Germline-derived CDR1 and CDR2 are SGHDT and YYEEEE. The CDR3 is 12 residues long. V was trimmed by 5 bases and J by 6 bases, leaving 11 bases between them. The full variable domain, rest sourced from reference TRBV5-6 and TRBJ1-1, is DAGVTQSPTHLIKTRGQQVTLRCSPKSGHDTVSWYQQALGQGPQFIFQYYEEEERQRGNFPDRFSGHQFPNYSSELNVNALLLGDSALYLCASRAGKAEAFFGQGTRLTVV.

There are a few counts of this clonotype. CDR3 in DNA: TGCAGCGCCCTGACTAGCGAGTCCTACGAGCAGTACTTC. Its protein product is CSALTSESYEQYF. The rearrangement links TRBV29-1 to TRBJ2-7; 8 bases map to TRBD2. Germline CDR1 is SQVTM and CDR2 is ANQGSEA. J gave up 1 base and V 7 bases, and 6 bases lay outside the gene matches. This CDR3 comprises 13 residues.

The chain recombines TRBV20-1 with TRBJ2-3, with a tentative D call TRBD2 (6 bases). The CDR3 is made up of 14 amino acids. Per the germline V gene, CDR1 is DFQATT and CDR2 is SNEGSKA (reference sequence). Trimming took off 5 bases at V and 2 bases at J, with 14 bases between the two ends. CDR3 amino acids: CSAWGDSYTDTQYF. CDR3 nucleotide sequence: TGCAGTGCTTGGGGGGACTCCTACACAGATACGCAGTATTTT.

The chain carries TRBV4-2 and TRBJ2-3; 11 bases fit TRBD2. The CDR3 runs to 17 residues. V lost 1 base, J lost 15 bases, and 18 bases stayed unmatched. CDR1 and CDR2 from the germline V gene are LGHNA and YNFKEQ. CDR3 amino acids: CASSQGEGGLAGRTIYF. The CDR3 bases are TGTGCCAGCAGCCAAGGAGAGGGAGGACTAGCGGGTAGGACCATCTATTTT.

This clonotype was counted ten times or more. Mismatch with germline at one junction end may stem from a read error. CDR3 in DNA: TGCAGCGTTGAATATGGGCGGGAGGCGAGTTTT. It translates to CSVEYGREASF. This chain links TRBV29-1 with TRBJ2-2; 8 nucleotides match TRBD2. The germline V gene has CDR1 SQVTM and CDR2 ANQGSEA. The CDR3 totals 11 residues.

This clonotype was counted only a few times. The chain joins TRBV20-1 to TRBJ2-5, with 7 bases identical to TRBD2. The CDR3 spans 14 residues. V lost 6 bases and J lost 2; bases outside the gene matches: 9. Germline V gene data show CDR1 as DFQATT and CDR2 as SNEGSKA (reference sequence). The CDR3 region is CSARLAKPQETQYF. CDR3 nucleotide sequence: TGCAGTGCCAGACTAGCAAAACCTCAAGAGACCCAGTACTTC.